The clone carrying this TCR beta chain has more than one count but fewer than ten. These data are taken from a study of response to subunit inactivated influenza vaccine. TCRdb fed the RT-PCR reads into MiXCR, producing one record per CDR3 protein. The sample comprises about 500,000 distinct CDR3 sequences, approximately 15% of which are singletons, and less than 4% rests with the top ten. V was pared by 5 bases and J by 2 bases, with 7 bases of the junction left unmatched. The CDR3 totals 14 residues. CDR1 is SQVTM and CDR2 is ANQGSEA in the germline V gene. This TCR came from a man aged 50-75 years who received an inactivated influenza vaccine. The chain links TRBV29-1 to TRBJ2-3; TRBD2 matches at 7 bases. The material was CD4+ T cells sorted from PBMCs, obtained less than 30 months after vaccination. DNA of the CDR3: TGCAGCGTTAAAGGGAGGGTCCCCACAGATACGCAGTATTTT. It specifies CSVKGRVPTDTQYF.